Following are 21 T cell receptor beta chains from one sample sequenced in a study of PD-1 blockade in classical Hodgkin lymphoma. Noted time point: cycle 4 day 1 (C4D1), after 6 weeks of nivolumab. Every single patient, without exception, relapsed after autologous stem cell transplantation, and brentuximab vedotin exposure varied. Clones were read by immunoSEQ multiplex PCR, and TCRdb kept only the in-frame ones, dropping some. The sample holds approximately 9,700 clones, roughly 85% seen once. Sample: peripheral blood mononuclear cells (PBMCs), taken before the fourth cycle of nivolumab. The receptor source for this set is a human donor with classical Hodgkin lymphoma.

The chain has TRBV7-8 and TRBJ1-6, with TRBD1 identical over 7 bases. The CDR3 length is 16 residues. The V and J ends lost 4 bases and 0 bases, in that order; junction bases with no gene match: 3. The germline gives CDR1 SGHVS, CDR2 FQNEAQ. The chain's CDR3 is CASSSRGRSYNSPLHF. The CDR3 DNA sequence: TGTGCCAGCAGCTCTAGGGGGCGCTCCTATAATTCACCCCTCCACTTT.

The table lists this clone with a few counts. The chain uses TRBV9 and TRBJ2-2; D perhaps matches TRBD2 (6 bases). V was cut by 8 bases and J by 3 bases, with 8 bases left in between. Germline CDR1 SGDLS, CDR2 YYNGEE. The CDR3 covers 12 residues. The CDR3 protein is CASGTYTGELFF. CDR3 DNA: TGTGCCAGTGGGACTTACACCGGGGAGCTGTTTTTT.

This clone has just one count. This sequence joins TRBV6-1 and TRBJ1-2; 12 bases agree with TRBD1. V was pared by 10 bases and J by 10 bases, with 16 bases of the junction left unmatched. Per germline, CDR1 MNHNS and CDR2 SASEGT. This CDR3 spans 15 amino acids. As DNA, the CDR3 is TGTGCCACCTCGACCGGGACAGGGGGCGCAAAGGCCTACACCTTC. Its protein product is CATSTGTGGAKAYTF.

The chain uses TRBV7-9 and TRBJ2-1; the match to TRBD2 covers 9 bases. Per the germline V gene, CDR1 is SEHNR and CDR2 is FQNEAQ (reference sequence). This CDR3 is built from 16 residues. Unmatched junction bases numbered 12, after V lost 5 bases and J lost 7 bases. The CDR3 sequence: CASSPGGSGSGNEQFF. Here the CDR3 DNA reads TGTGCCAGCAGCCCCGGTGGTAGCGGGAGTGGTAATGAGCAGTTCTTC.

This chain connects TRBV11-2 to TRBJ2-3; D unclear. V lost 4 bases to trimming and J lost 1 base, with 3 bases between them. CDR3 length: 12 residues. Per the germline V gene, CDR1 is SGHAT and CDR2 is FQNNGV. The CDR3 DNA reads as TGTGCCAGCAGCTCGGGCACAGATACGCAGTATTTT. Amino acids: CASSSGTDTQYF.

The J gene is TRBJ2-2, the V gene TRBV4-1; possibly TRBD1 for D (6 bases). The CDR3 totals 15 residues. The V end was cut by 5 bases, the J end by 1 base, with 11 bases between. Germline V gene sequence: CDR1 MGHRA, CDR2 YSYEKL. CDR3 nucleotide sequence: TGCGCCAGCAGCACCCAACAGGGGAACACCGGGGAGCTGTTTTTT. Its translation: CASSTQQGNTGELFF.

The sample holds a few counts of this clone. The rearrangement joins TRBV7-9 to TRBJ2-2; D gene ambiguous. V lost 6 bases and J 2 bases, leaving 7 bases between the germline ends. The CDR3 runs to 13 residues. Germline lookup yields CDR1 SEHNR and CDR2 FQNEAQ (reference sequence). The CDR3 nucleotides are TGTGCCAGCAGGCAACTTAACACCGGGGAGCTGTTTTTT. Protein: CASRQLNTGELFF.

The chain links TRBV28 to TRBJ1-2; D is unresolved. Looked up from germline, CDR1 is MDHEN and CDR2 is SYDVKM. V lost 6 bases, J lost 0 bases, and 23 bases lay in between. The CDR3 extends over 18 amino acids. In nucleotides, the CDR3 is TGTGCCAGCAGCCGAGGACGGGCCAGACGGGCGGCTAACTATGGCTACACCTTC. This encodes CASSRGRARRAANYGYTF.

The chain uses TRBV6-4 and TRBJ1-1; the match to TRBD1 covers 10 bases. The V and J ends lost 6 bases and 6 bases, in that order; junction bases with no gene match: 10. CDR1 MRHNA and CDR2 SNTAGT come from the germline V gene. The CDR3 runs to 15 residues. Here the CDR3 reads CASSPDSTGGSEAFF. For the CDR3, the DNA is TGTGCCAGCAGCCCGGACTCGACAGGGGGCTCTGAAGCTTTCTTT.

This sequence joins TRBV6-5 and TRBJ1-1; D might be TRBD1 (6 bases). CDR3 length: 14 amino acids. Germline CDR1 is MNHEY and CDR2 is SVGAGI. V dropped 2 bases and J dropped 0 bases, with 7 bases sitting between them. CDR3 sequence: CASSYRGLNTEAFF. The CDR3 nucleotides read TGTGCCAGCAGTTACAGGGGGTTGAACACTGAAGCTTTCTTT.

The sample holds a few counts of this clone. V gene TRBV7-2 combines with J gene TRBJ1-4, with 8 bases lining up with TRBD1. The germline gives CDR1 SGHTA, CDR2 FQGNSA. This CDR3 region has 14 residues. V dropped 6 bases and J dropped 7; count of bases not matched to a gene: 7. DNA of the CDR3: TGTGCCAGCAGGCGGACAGGGTTAGGTGAAAAACTGTTTTTT. Residues: CASRRTGLGEKLFF.

V gene TRBV30 combines with J gene TRBJ2-1; 10 nucleotides agree with TRBD1. This CDR3 contains 18 residues. J was trimmed by 5 bases and V by 2 bases; bases with no gene match: 15. Germline loops: CDR1 GTSNPN, CDR2 SVGIG (reference sequence). The CDR3 reads CAWSPRGQGLRLNNEQFF. CDR3 bases: TGTGCCTGGAGTCCCCGGGGACAGGGGCTAAGGCTAAACAATGAGCAGTTCTTC.

The V and J genes are TRBV5-4 and TRBJ2-3; the D is unclear. Germline lookup yields CDR1 SGHNT and CDR2 YYREEE (reference sequence). The CDR3 length is 14 residues. The V and J ends lost 1 base and 3 bases respectively, with 9 bases between them. The CDR3, as DNA: TGTGCCAGCAGCTTGTGGGTAGATACAGATACGCAGTATTTT. Translated, it gives CASSLWVDTDTQYF.

This clone was observed a few times. This chain uses TRBV7-9 with TRBJ2-1; 9 bases fit TRBD1. This CDR3 has 16 amino acids. Germline loops: CDR1 SEHNR, CDR2 FQNEAQ (reference sequence). Trimming at V came to 5 bases and at J to 4 bases, leaving 9 bases not matched to a gene. The CDR3 DNA is TGTGCCAGCAGCGCCCCCGGGACAGGGCCGTACAATGAGCAGTTCTTC. It translates to CASSAPGTGPYNEQFF.

This clone turned up a few times. V is TRBV5-1 and J is TRBJ1-5; D unclear. Trimming left V 0 bases short and J 4 bases short, with 11 bases between. The CDR3 length is 15 residues. The germline gives CDR1 SGHRS, CDR2 YFSETQ. Here the CDR3 reads CASSLEGAGNQPQHF. The CDR3 nucleotides read TGCGCCAGCAGCTTGGAGGGCGCGGGGAATCAGCCCCAGCATTTT.

V and J are TRBV7-7 and TRBJ1-1, with D unresolved. With 5 bases removed from V and 3 bases from J, the gap between germline ends came to 10 bases. The V gene's germline CDR1 is SSHAT and CDR2 FNYEAQ (reference sequence). The length of the CDR3 is 13 residues. CDR3: CASSPGRDTEAFF. In DNA, the CDR3 is TGTGCCAGCAGCCCCGGTCGAGACACTGAAGCTTTCTTT.

The chain has TRBV5-5 and TRBJ2-7; D call uncertain. The CDR3 totals 17 residues. Trimming pared 5 bases from V and 4 bases from J, leaving 25 bases between. The germline V gene encodes CDR1 SGHKS and CDR2 YYEKEE (reference sequence). CDR3 loop: CASSFAASSVALYEQYF. The CDR3 region has the DNA TGTGCCAGCAGTTTCGCCGCGTCATCCGTCGCTCTTTACGAGCAGTACTTC.

The chain uses TRBV29-1 and TRBJ2-7; 7 nucleotides align to TRBD1. Germline V gene sequence: CDR1 SQVTM, CDR2 ANQGSEA. This CDR3 is 13 amino acids long. J was trimmed by 1 base and V by 5 bases; bases with no gene match: 5. The CDR3 reads CSVKGGASYEQYF. The CDR3 DNA sequence: TGCAGCGTTAAAGGGGGCGCGTCCTACGAGCAGTACTTC.

This chain joins TRBV30 and TRBJ1-2; possibly TRBD1 for D (5 bases). CDR1 and CDR2 (germline): GTSNPN, SVGIG (reference sequence). The CDR3 covers 13 residues. V lost 2 bases, J lost 8 bases, and 15 bases lay in between. The CDR3, as DNA: TGTGCCTGGAGTATAGGCAGGGACTTAGGCTACACCTTC. It is translated as CAWSIGRDLGYTF.

V is TRBV7-3 and J is TRBJ2-1, with 9 bases lining up with TRBD2. V lost 5 bases, J lost 2 bases, and 4 bases stayed unmatched. CDR1 is SGHTA and CDR2 is FQGTGA in the germline V gene. The CDR3 contains 15 residues. This CDR3 is CASSAASGTYNEQFF. The CDR3 DNA follows: TGTGCCAGCAGCGCAGCTAGCGGGACCTACAATGAGCAGTTCTTC. Complete variable domain (other parts from reference TRBV7-3 and TRBJ2-1): GAGVSQTPSNKVTEKGKYVELRCDPISGHTALYWYRQSLGQGPEFLIYFQGTGAADDSGLPNDRFFAVRPEGSVSTLKIQRTERGDSAVYLCASSAASGTYNEQFFGPGTRLTVL.

This rearrangement joins TRBV4-1 to TRBJ2-2, with a tentative D call TRBD1 (6 bases). The CDR3 runs to 16 residues. V lost 4 bases and J lost 0, with 12 bases in between. CDR1 is MGHRA and CDR2 is YSYEKL in the germline V gene. The CDR3 DNA reads TGCGCCAGCAGCCCCTCCGGGACACCGAACACCGGGGAGCTGTTTTTT. This sequence encodes CASSPSGTPNTGELFF.